Below, 28 T cell receptor beta chains from the same sample are listed, as sequenced in a study of cytotoxic CD8 clonotypes in ibrutinib-treated CLL. The assay was immunoSEQ multiplex PCR, and TCRdb's table has in-frame clones only and misses some. The sample contains about 130,000 clones, 60% to 85% of which appear only once. The material sequenced was PBMCs, taken after 24 months of ibrutinib treatment. The origin of the receptors is a human donor with chronic lymphocytic leukemia.

This clone occurred a few times. The genes are TRBV30 and TRBJ2-2; unclear D gene. The CDR3 loop spans 13 amino acids. Germline values: CDR1 GTSNPN, CDR2 SVGIG (reference sequence). The germline V and J ends were trimmed by 3 bases and 8 bases, with 13 bases remaining between them. The CDR3 bases are TGTGCCTGGAGGAGTCAAATGTGGGGGGAGCTGTTTTTT. Translation: CAWRSQMWGELFF.

This clone was detected only once. This chain connects TRBV6-5 to TRBJ2-5; tentatively, D is TRBD2 (5 bases). Trimming removed 0 bases from V and 10 bases from J, with 12 bases in between. This CDR3 is built from 13 residues. Germline V CDR1 and CDR2: MNHEY, SVGAGI. DNA for the CDR3: TGTGCCAGCAGTTACTCGAGGCTAGAGGGCCAGTACTTC. The encoded protein is CASSYSRLEGQYF.

The chain has TRBV28 and TRBJ2-5; D is unclear. V lost 3 bases and J lost 7, with 15 bases in between. This CDR3 has 14 residues. Germline CDR1 MDHEN, CDR2 SYDVKM. CDR3 DNA: TGTGCCAGCAGTTTTTCCGGTTCCAGTGGGACCCAGTACTTC. Translating gives CASSFSGSSGTQYF.

The chain combines TRBV19 with TRBJ2-7; the match to TRBD2 covers 7 bases. The CDR3 contains 12 residues. Germline CDR1 LNHDA, CDR2 SQIVND (reference sequence). Trimming took 6 bases from V and 7 from J; bases not matched to a gene: 6. CDR3 in DNA: TGTGCCAGTAGCTCCCCCGGGGGGGAGCAGTACTTC. Protein product: CASSSPGGEQYF.

This rearrangement joins TRBV30 to TRBJ1-4; D is uncertain. The CDR3 length is 12 residues. The germline V gene has CDR1 GTSNPN and CDR2 SVGIG (reference sequence). V lost 1 base and J 5 bases, leaving 5 bases between the germline ends. As DNA, the CDR3 is TGTGCCTGGAGTGCCGAGAATGAAAAACTGTTTTTT. It codes for CAWSAENEKLFF.

In its sample, this clone was seen once. The V gene is TRBV6-4, the J gene TRBJ1-2, with D possibly matching TRBD1 (5 bases). Trimming left V 2 bases short and J 6 bases short, with 10 bases between. The CDR3 sequence is 13 residues long. Looked up from germline, CDR1 is MRHNA and CDR2 is SNTAGT. The DNA of the CDR3 is TGTGCCAGCAGTGACAGGGGAGGAAATGGCTACACCTTC. This codes for CASSDRGGNGYTF.

The chain links TRBV28 to TRBJ2-3; 7 bases line up with TRBD1. This CDR3 is 14 amino acids long. The germline gives CDR1 MDHEN, CDR2 SYDVKM. The V gene end was trimmed by 5 bases and the J gene end by 1 base; junction bases not matched to a gene: 3. The CDR3 region has the DNA TGTGCCAGCAGTCTTCAGGGGGGCACAGATACGCAGTATTTT. Encoded protein: CASSLQGGTDTQYF.

This chain joins TRBV7-9 and TRBJ2-5; 8 nucleotides match TRBD1. This CDR3 comprises 15 residues. Germline loops: CDR1 SEHNR, CDR2 FQNEAQ (reference sequence). V dropped 5 bases and J dropped 5; count of bases not matched to a gene: 10. The CDR3 DNA reads TGTGCCAGCAGCCCCGCCCCAGGGGGCCGGGAGACCCAGTACTTC. The encoded protein is CASSPAPGGRETQYF.

V is TRBV6-6 and J is TRBJ2-3; D gene ambiguous. The CDR3 is made up of 12 amino acids. Trimming pared 8 bases from V and 5 bases from J, leaving 11 bases between. Looked up from germline, CDR1 is MNHNY and CDR2 is SVGAGI (reference sequence). The CDR3, as DNA: TGTGCCAGCCAGGCACCCCAAGATACGCAGTATTTT. Translated, it gives CASQAPQDTQYF.

There are a few counts of this clone. The chain employs TRBV27 and TRBJ1-1; 8 nucleotides line up with TRBD1. The CDR3 covers 13 residues. Per germline, CDR1 MNHEY and CDR2 SMNVEV (reference sequence). Unmatched junction bases numbered 7, after V lost 10 bases and J lost 3 bases. CDR3: CAKGTGGDTEAFF. The CDR3 region has the DNA TGTGCCAAAGGGACAGGAGGCGACACTGAAGCTTTCTTT.

The V gene is TRBV5-6, the J gene TRBJ2-2; D possibly matches TRBD1 or TRBD2 (5 bases each). This CDR3 contains 16 residues. Trimming removed 1 base from V and 5 bases from J, with 15 bases in between. CDR1 SGHDT and CDR2 YYEEEE come from the germline V gene. As DNA, the CDR3 is TGTGCCAGCAGCTTGCGGGGCCCCGTAACGACCGGGGAGCTGTTTTTT. Translating it yields CASSLRGPVTTGELFF.

The rearrangement links TRBV9 to TRBJ1-3; weak D call: TRBD1 (5 bases). V lost 0 bases and J 4 bases, leaving 14 bases between the germline ends. CDR3 size: 16 residues. Looked up from germline, CDR1 is SGDLS and CDR2 is YYNGEE. CDR3 region: CASSVEPGTVGNTIYF. The CDR3 DNA reads TGTGCCAGCAGCGTAGAGCCAGGGACCGTGGGAAACACCATATATTTT.

This chain uses TRBV11-2 with TRBJ1-1; TRBD1 is a possible D gene (6 bases). The CDR3 is 20 residues long. V was shortened by 0 bases and J by 1 base, with 24 bases between the two germline ends. CDR1 and CDR2 (germline): SGHAT, FQNNGV. The DNA for the CDR3 is TGTGCCAGCAGCTTAGATGGCCCCGGGCAGGGGAGGCACAAGAACACTGAAGCTTTCTTT. This codes for CASSLDGPGQGRHKNTEAFF.

The J gene is TRBJ2-1, the V gene TRBV7-3; TRBD1 is a possible D gene (5 bases). The CDR3 runs 12 residues. V shed 1 base and J shed 9 bases, with 7 bases lying between them. Germline lookup yields CDR1 SGHTA and CDR2 FQGTGA. CDR3 DNA sequence: TGTGCCAGCAGCTTAATAAGGGGTGAGCAGTTCTTC. As protein: CASSLIRGEQFF.

V usage is TRBV15 and J usage is TRBJ2-6; possible D gene TRBD2, 6 bases. The CDR3 runs 16 residues. Trimming cost V 5 bases and J 3 bases, with 14 bases left between them. Germline V CDR1 and CDR2: LNHNV, YYDKDF (reference sequence). CDR3 sequence: CATSRGRTGGANVLTF. In nucleotides, the CDR3 is TGTGCCACCAGCCGGGGGAGGACCGGTGGGGCCAACGTCCTGACTTTC.

This clone was counted a few times. The chain carries TRBV7-2 and TRBJ1-1, with 8 positions matching TRBD1. J lost 4 bases, V lost 8 bases, and 6 bases had no gene match. This CDR3 comprises 13 residues. Per the germline V gene, CDR1 is SGHTA and CDR2 is FQGNSA. The CDR3 nucleotides are TGTGCCAGCGGAATACAGGGGGGCACTGAAGCTTTCTTT. Protein: CASGIQGGTEAFF.

The chain links TRBV5-1 to TRBJ1-1; D possibly corresponds to TRBD1 (6 bases). The CDR3 runs to 14 residues. Germline CDR1 is SGHRS and CDR2 is YFSETQ. V shed 3 bases and J shed 7 bases, with 16 bases lying between them. DNA for the CDR3: TGCGCCAGCAGCTCGGGACCAGGAGGGGGTGAAGCTTTCTTT. It specifies CASSSGPGGGEAFF.

The rearrangement uses TRBV7-3 and TRBJ1-1; 7 bases map to TRBD1. Germline V gene lookup returns CDR1 SGHTA and CDR2 FQGTGA. CDR3 length: 15 amino acids. After removal of 5 bases from V and 0 bases from J, the junction contained 6 bases not matched to a gene. The CDR3 bases are TGTGCCAGCAGCCTACAGGGGCCCATGAACACTGAAGCTTTCTTT. The encoded protein is CASSLQGPMNTEAFF. The full variable domain, its missing parts supplied by reference TRBV7-3 and TRBJ1-1, is GAGVSQTPSNKVTEKGKYVELRCDPISGHTALYWYRQSLGQGPEFLIYFQGTGAADDSGLPNDRFFAVRPEGSVSTLKIQRTERGDSAVYLCASSLQGPMNTEAFFGQGTRLTVV.

Written as DNA, the CDR3 is TGCGCCAGCAGCCTGTCAGGGGCCTTTAACTATGGCTACACCTTC. Translating gives CASSLSGAFNYGYTF. The rearrangement uses TRBV5-1 and TRBJ1-2; D possibly corresponds to TRBD1 (6 bases). Germline V CDR1 and CDR2: SGHRS, YFSETQ. V lost 4 bases to trimming and J lost 1 base, with 14 bases between them. The CDR3 runs 15 residues.

This chain joins TRBV18 and TRBJ2-1, with TRBD2 identical over 10 bases. Losses at the gene ends were 0 bases for V and 4 bases for J; bases not matched to a gene: 0. CDR3 size: 15 residues. The germline V gene has CDR1 KGHSH and CDR2 LQKENI. CDR3 coding DNA: TGTGCCAGCTCACCACCGGGACTAGCGTACAATGAGCAGTTCTTC. Translation: CASSPPGLAYNEQFF.

This sequence joins TRBV4-2 and TRBJ2-7; a possible D gene is TRBD1 (5 bases). Germline V CDR1 and CDR2: LGHNA, YNFKEQ. This CDR3 is 15 amino acids long. Trimming shortened V by 0 bases and J by 2 bases, and 11 bases separated the two germline ends. CDR3 DNA: TGTGCCAGCAGCCAAGATCTTGGGGCAGCCTACGAGCAGTACTTC. Translating gives CASSQDLGAAYEQYF.

This sequence joins TRBV18 and TRBJ2-7; tentatively, D is TRBD2 (5 bases). V dropped 3 bases and J dropped 5 bases, with 17 bases sitting between them. CDR3 size: 15 residues. In germline, CDR1 is KGHSH, CDR2 LQKENI. CDR3 nucleotides: TGTGCCAGCTCACCTACGGCCGGGGAAAGGCACGAGCAGTACTTC. It translates to CASSPTAGERHEQYF.

The V call is TRBV7-3, the J call TRBJ2-1; TRBD2 is a possible D gene (6 bases). Germline loops: CDR1 SGHTA, CDR2 FQGTGA. The CDR3 totals 15 residues. V lost 5 bases to trimming and J lost 5 bases, with 16 bases between them. CDR3 protein: CASSRDLGAHNEQFF. The CDR3 DNA reads TGTGCCAGCAGCCGGGACTTAGGGGCCCACAATGAGCAGTTCTTC.

The sample holds many counts of this clone. V is TRBV7-9 and J is TRBJ2-1; 7 bases line up with TRBD1. The CDR3 extends over 15 amino acids. V was clipped by 3 bases and J by 0 bases; unmatched bases: 2. Germline loops: CDR1 SEHNR, CDR2 FQNEAQ (reference sequence). CDR3 sequence: CASSLRQGSYNEQFF. CDR3 nucleotide sequence: TGTGCCAGCAGCTTGAGACAGGGCTCCTACAATGAGCAGTTCTTC.

This chain uses TRBV2 with TRBJ1-5; no clear D. Germline CDR1 SNHLY, CDR2 FYNNEI. Trimming shortened V by 6 bases and J by 2 bases, and 14 bases separated the two germline ends. The CDR3 runs 15 residues. The CDR3 DNA follows: TGTGCCAGCAGAACTGTTGTTGTTGGCAATCAGCCCCAGCATTTT. Translation: CASRTVVVGNQPQHF.

The CDR3 sequence: CASSYSKGEQYF. DNA for the CDR3: TGTGCCAGCAGTTACTCGAAGGGCGAGCAGTACTTC. J is TRBJ2-7 and V is TRBV6-5; D gene uncertain. V lost 0 bases and J 6 bases, leaving 6 bases between the germline ends. Germline V gene sequence: CDR1 MNHEY, CDR2 SVGAGI. This CDR3 is built from 12 residues.

V is TRBV19 and J is TRBJ1-2, with 9 bases aligning to TRBD1. Losses at the gene ends were 4 bases for V and 5 bases for J; bases not matched to a gene: 8. CDR3 length equals 15 residues. Germline loops: CDR1 LNHDA, CDR2 SQIVND (reference sequence). The CDR3 nucleotides read TGTGCCAGTAGTACCCGGGACAGGGATGTATATGGCTACACCTTC. Residues: CASSTRDRDVYGYTF.

The chain couples TRBV30 to TRBJ2-7; TRBD1 agrees at 7 bases. The CDR3 consists of 13 residues. V lost 6 bases, J lost 0 bases, and 5 bases stayed unmatched. The germline CDR1 and CDR2 sequences are GTSNPN and SVGIG (reference sequence). The CDR3 protein is CACTGDSSYEQYF. The CDR3 DNA follows: TGTGCCTGCACCGGGGACAGCTCCTACGAGCAGTACTTC.